This TCR beta chain was documented in a study of OX40 agonist ivuxolimab in advanced cancers. With respect to the entire study: The costimulatory receptor OX40 (CD134) was targeted by ivuxolimab, a fully human IgG2 agonistic monoclonal antibody. Intravenous ivuxolimab was administered to patients every 2 weeks at six dose levels: 0.01, 0.1, 0.3, 1.5, 3 and 10 mg/kg. Among the 52 dose-escalation patients, about 20 had hepatocellular carcinoma, 15 or so melanoma, 9 renal cell carcinoma and 9 head and neck cancer. The dose-escalation cohort was around 84% male with a mean age of approximately 60 years, ranging from roughly 23 to 90. Prior anti-PD-1, anti-PD-L1 or anti-CTLA-4 therapy was permitted, and approximately 40% of dose-escalation patients had received checkpoint inhibitors. Partial responses were achieved by three dose-escalation patients, of whom one had hepatocellular carcinoma and two had cutaneous melanoma. Peripheral TCRbeta sequencing aimed to test whether ivuxolimab altered TCR sequence diversity and caused clonal T-cell expansion. The paper covers the monotherapy dose-escalation part of the phase I ivuxolimab trial, which included N of about 50 patients.

Patients with a history of autoimmune disease or receiving systemic immunosuppression were excluded from the trial. Peripheral blood for TCR sequencing was collected from all dose cohorts at baseline, on cycle 4 day 1, and on cycle 7 day 1. Samples came from an open-label, multicenter, first-in-human phase I dose-escalation trial of ivuxolimab. Adults with locally advanced or metastatic melanoma, renal cell, hepatocellular, or head and neck squamous cell carcinoma were enrolled in the trial. Before TCR sequencing, CD4+ and CD8+ T cells were separately sorted from peripheral blood. The investigation overall reported the following: After ivuxolimab, more expanded clones were found on average in CD8+ T cells than in CD4+ T cells. Clonal expansion of both CD4+ and CD8+ blood T cells was observed from baseline to week 6 at doses 0.1 to 3.0 mg/kg. Low levels of normalized T-cell clonal expansion were also shown by some nonresponding patients. In partial responders in the 0.1-3.0 mg/kg groups, normalized peripheral clonal expansion was found to be among the lowest, especially among CD8+ T cells. The antigen specificity of the clonally expanded peripheral T cells was not determined.

To sequence the TCRbeta CDR3 region, genomic DNA was isolated from the sorted cells. TCRbeta CDR3 regions were sequenced using the immunoSEQ Assay. Entries here come from immuneACCESS through TCRdb and include only in-frame sequences with V and J called. Some clones fail to appear in such tables; in the studies checked, an unresolved V gene covers under half of the shortfall, and the cause of the remainder is unknown. The sample data list 30,000 or so clones, and almost 85% of these were observed just once. Of the sample, 22% falls within the top ten clones. The CDR3 contains 15 residues, cysteine and phenylalanine counted. The sequence is cut down to CDR3 DNA, 45 bases in frame from base 1. CDR1 SNHLY and CDR2 FYNNEI were looked up in the germline V gene. Trimming removed 1 base from V and 7 bases from J, leaving 11 bases between the germline ends. In the case of this clone: This receptor's antigen is unknown. No clone much larger than this one lies a single base away; base qualities are absent.

The sample consisted of CD4+ or CD8+ T cells sorted from blood, taken in a trial of the OX40 agonist ivuxolimab. This TCR derives from an adult with an advanced solid tumor such as melanoma, head and neck, liver or kidney cancer. This chain joins TRBV2 to TRBJ1-6; D gene: possibly TRBD1, on 5 matching bases. The sequenced DNA is TGTGCCAGCAGTGAAGACGGGACGGGGAATTCACCCCTCCACTTT. This is translated as CASSEDGTGNSPLHF.